This T cell receptor beta chain was identified in a study of blood T cell repertoires in COVID-19. Study-wide context: Sites in the United States, Italy and Spain provided acute and convalescent COVID-19 samples. The cDNA or gDNA used as material had been derived from T cells, B-cell-depleted T cells, or PBMCs.

Source study methods: Reference gene primer amplification gave estimated nucleated cell counts. The table came from immunoSEQ multiplex PCR; TCRdb's copy has only in-frame clones and leaves some out. That table supplies the V and J calls and clone size; D and trimming were determined from the DNA. The table lists 250,000 to 350,000 clones, 87% of them singletons. This clone was counted once. J gave up 4 bases and V 3 bases, and 6 bases lay outside the gene matches. Germline values: CDR1 SEHNR, CDR2 FQNEAQ (reference sequence). The CDR3 is 16 amino acids. This TCR was recovered from a woman aged 45 to 65 who had recovered from COVID-19. Sequenced: peripheral blood. The chain recombines TRBV7-9 with TRBJ2-3, with 11 nucleotides matching TRBD1. CDR3: CASSFWTGGMADTQYF. The CDR3, as DNA: TGTGCCAGCAGCTTTTGGACAGGGGGCATGGCAGATACGCAGTATTTT.